The rows below give T cell receptor beta chains drawn from one sample of a study of Graves' ophthalmopathy and Graves' hyperthyroidism. One entry per CDR3 protein results from TCRdb running MiXCR on the multiplex PCR reads. The data hold almost 750,000 distinct CDR3 sequences, with 35% to 50% observed a single time. Input material: peripheral blood. These receptors all stem from an adult man with Graves' ophthalmopathy. CDR3s include the opening cysteine and the closing phenylalanine or tryptophan. Each record gives: V gene, J gene, D gene, clone size, CDR3 protein, CDR3 DNA. A D gene is named only where the DNA matches it firmly. Rows may omit the clone size; those that give it use once, few, many or a size class.

>TRBV11-2|TRBJ1-1|NA|NA
CASSLETGLNTEAFF
TGTGCCAGTAGCTTAGAAACAGGGCTCAACACTGAAGCTTTCTTT
>TRBV10-3|TRBJ1-5|TRBD1|NA
CASRLGTATEPQHF
TGTGCCAGCAGACTCGGGACAGCAACCGAGCCCCAGCATTTT
>TRBV7-9|TRBJ1-1|NA|many
CASSRINYAEAFF
TGTGCCAGCAGCCGTATTAATTATGCTGAAGCTTTCTTT
>TRBV7-6|TRBJ2-5|TRBD2|NA
CASSLVTAGSFETQYF
TGTGCCAGCAGCTTAGTTACAGCGGGGAGTTTCGAGACCCAGTACTTC
>TRBV29-1|TRBJ2-2|NA|NA
CSVGQVGTGELFF
TGCAGCGTAGGGCAGGTGGGCACCGGGGAGCTGTTTTTT
>TRBV25-1|TRBJ2-2|NA|NA
CASTSLGTGELFF
TGTGCCAGCACCTCCTTGGGCACCGGGGAGCTGTTTTTT
>TRBV15|TRBJ1-4|NA|NA
CAPGDGEKLFF
TGTGCCCCAGGGGATGGAGAAAAACTGTTTTTT
>TRBV20-1|TRBJ2-6|NA|NA
CSAQGVVGANVLTF
TGCAGTGCCCAAGGGGTGGTTGGGGCCAACGTCCTGACTTTC
>TRBV10-3|TRBJ1-4|NA|many
CAISEGRNEKLFF
TGTGCCATCAGTGAAGGACGTAATGAAAAACTGTTTTTT
>TRBV9|TRBJ1-4|TRBD1|NA
CASSVAGQGLTNEKLFF
TGTGCCAGCAGCGTAGCGGGACAGGGGTTAACTAATGAAAAACTGTTTTTT
>TRBV29-1|TRBJ2-7|NA|many
CSVEFRKSSYEQYF
TGCAGCGTTGAATTCAGGAAAAGCTCCTACGAGCAGTACTTC
>TRBV10-3|TRBJ2-5|NA|many
CATRVVGRGSETQYF
TGTGCCACCCGAGTGGTAGGCAGGGGCTCCGAGACCCAGTACTTC
>TRBV9|TRBJ1-6|NA|many
CASSQEGGNSPLHF
TGTGCCAGCAGCCAAGAGGGCGGTAATTCACCCCTCCACTTT
>TRBV19|TRBJ1-2|NA|NA
CASTEGLFVNYGYTF
TGTGCCAGTACGGAGGGCCTTTTTGTTAACTATGGCTACACCTTC
>TRBV7-2|TRBJ2-7|NA|NA
CASSPMGGSGQYF
TGTGCCAGCAGCCCCATGGGGGGCTCTGGGCAGTACTTC